This TCR beta chain was recovered during a study of cytomegalovirus exposure and HLA in healthy donors. Germline CDR1 reads SNHLY; CDR2 reads FYNNEI. J lost 8 bases, V lost 5 bases, and 2 bases had no gene match. The CDR3 runs 11 residues. On this clone: What it binds is unknown.

Study-wide results and caveats: An analysis was carried out later, and it reportedly showed fewer N-insertions in an Asian-associated ancestry cluster than the approximately 700-donor mean. Excluded were some V segments that proved indistinguishable, including TRBV6-2 and TRBV6-3. Researchers reported from a later analysis that most CMV-associated TCR beta chains appeared HLA-restricted. Most sequenced TCRs were rare (though some public TCRs occurred in many donors).

The PCR employed 60 Vbeta primers together with 13 Jbeta primers. The protocol was immunoSEQ multiplex PCR, while the TCRdb copy is restricted to in-frame clones and leaves out a portion. Of approximately 92,000 clones detected, under 85% appear once; the ten largest clones hold approximately 7.4%. This receptor was obtained from a man aged 50 to 60 in good health and CMV-seropositive. The chain carries TRBV2 and TRBJ1-2, with 7 bases lining up with TRBD1. The sample taken for sequencing was PBMCs. This CDR3 reads CASSYRGGYTF. The DNA of the CDR3 is TGTGCCAGCAGTTACAGGGGCGGCTACACCTTC.